This TCR beta chain was captured by sequencing in a study of beta chain features in type 1 diabetes. Study-wide context: Examination spanned about 110 million sorted cells from all samples. Study-wide results and caveats: Sequencing used cDNA, and cells with high TCR expression could therefore be over-represented.

This clone was observed a few times. Its antigen is not known. The length of the CDR3 is 16 residues. Reverse transcription of all isolated RNA meant that expressed TCRB transcripts were sequenced. Assay: immunoSEQ multiplex PCR; the TCRdb copy retains only in-frame clones and omits some. The repertoire holds about 620,000 clones, 15% seen once, with under 0.095% in the top ten. Sequencing used naive CD4+ T cells from blood. This receptor was taken from a man aged 18 to 29 in good health. This sequence joins TRBV21-1 and TRBJ2-1; no check of the table's D call, TRBD2, against the DNA was made. TRBV21-1 is a documented pseudogene. The DNA for the CDR3 is TGTGCCAGCACCCAAGTCCCTAGCGGATATTACAATGAGCAGTTCTTC. It yields the protein CASTQVPSGYYNEQFF.